These 22 T cell receptor beta chains originate from one sample sequenced in a study of blood T cells in healthy people across ages. The use of a sample-barcoded 5' primer and a J-beta primer mix characterized a second PCR of roughly 6 to 11 cycles. TCRdb fed the 5' RACE reads into MiXCR, producing one record per CDR3 protein. This table holds roughly 1.6 million distinct CDR3 sequences, roughly 32% found once. Sequencing was carried out using blood. The receptors shown here come from a woman in her thirties in good health.

The chain links TRBV29-1 to TRBJ2-7; TRBD2 aligns across 13 bases. Germline V gene data show CDR1 as SQVTM and CDR2 as ANQGSEA. This CDR3 region has 12 residues. After removal of 7 bases from V and 6 bases from J, the junction contained 3 bases not matched to a gene. CDR3 loop: CSGRTSGSEQYF. CDR3 DNA sequence: TGCAGCGGGAGGACTAGCGGGAGCGAGCAGTACTTC.

The genes are TRBV9 and TRBJ1-2; TRBD1 agrees at 10 bases. This CDR3 is 15 amino acids long. The junction had 5 bases not matched to a gene; V was cut back by 0 bases and J by 6 bases. Germline V gene lookup returns CDR1 SGDLS and CDR2 YYNGEE. The CDR3 reads CASSVALTGGDGYTF. The CDR3 region has the DNA TGTGCCAGCAGCGTAGCTCTGACAGGGGGCGATGGCTACACCTTC.

The J gene is TRBJ2-1, the V gene TRBV6-5; 9 bases fit TRBD2. V shed 5 bases and J 9 bases; nucleotides not matched to a gene: 14. The CDR3 totals 16 residues. Germline V gives CDR1 MNHEY, CDR2 SVGAGI. Here the CDR3 DNA reads TGTGCCAGCAGTACTCACCGGGTCCTAGCGGGGACTGAGCAGTTCTTC. This sequence encodes CASSTHRVLAGTEQFF.

Many counts were recorded for this clonotype. This sequence joins TRBV4-1 and TRBJ2-7; D is ambiguous. The CDR3 length is 14 residues. Per the germline V gene, CDR1 is MGHRA and CDR2 is YSYEKL. V lost 4 bases to trimming and J lost 3 bases, with 13 bases between them. CDR3 sequence (DNA): TGCGCCAGCAGCCCCTCGTCGTCGGTCTACGAGCAGTACTTC. The encoded protein is CASSPSSSVYEQYF.

The chain has TRBV10-3 and TRBJ1-5; D unclear. V was pared by 3 bases and J by 1 base, with 4 bases between. The CDR3 contains 13 residues. The germline gives CDR1 ENHRY, CDR2 SYGVKD. In nucleotides, the CDR3 is TGTGCCATCAGTGAAATCAGCAATCAGCCCCAGCATTTT. It codes for CAISEISNQPQHF.

This clonotype was seen a handful of times. V usage is TRBV24-1 and J usage is TRBJ1-2; D is unclear. Between the trimmed V and J ends, which lost 1 base and 3 bases, there was a span of 8 bases. Germline CDR1 and CDR2: KGHDR and SFDVKD. CDR3 size: 14 residues. The CDR3 region has the DNA TGTGCCACCAGTGATTTTCGAGTGGACTATGGCTACACCTTC. Translated, it gives CATSDFRVDYGYTF.

The chain has TRBV2 and TRBJ2-3, with 7 positions matching TRBD1. The CDR3 sequence is 14 residues long. CDR1 and CDR2 from the germline V gene are SNHLY and FYNNEI. The junction had 4 bases not matched to a gene; V was cut back by 5 bases and J by 2 bases. CDR3 amino acids: CASSNGQVTDTQYF. The CDR3 DNA sequence: TGTGCCAGCAGTAATGGACAGGTCACAGATACGCAGTATTTT.

The chain recombines TRBV7-6 with TRBJ1-5, with 10 bases that match TRBD1. Germline-derived CDR1 and CDR2 are SGHVS and FNYEAQ. The CDR3 extends over 19 amino acids. V was clipped by 1 base and J by 5 bases; unmatched bases: 14. As DNA, the CDR3 is TGTGCCAGCAGCTTAGGACCGGGACAGGGGAGACCCAGCGATCAGCCCCAGCATTTT. As protein: CASSLGPGQGRPSDQPQHF.

The chain employs TRBV6-5 and TRBJ2-7; possibly TRBD2 for D (6 bases). V lost 2 bases and J 2 bases, leaving 10 bases between the germline ends. Germline V gene data show CDR1 as MNHEY and CDR2 as SVGAGI. The CDR3 is made up of 14 amino acids. The CDR3 here is CASSYGTSPYEQYF. The CDR3 DNA sequence: TGTGCCAGCAGTTACGGGACTTCCCCCTACGAGCAGTACTTC.

This sequence joins TRBV28 and TRBJ1-1; maybe TRBD1 (5 bases). Germline CDR1 is MDHEN and CDR2 is SYDVKM. Trimming removed 3 bases from V and 4 bases from J, with 18 bases in between. The CDR3 runs 16 residues. CDR3 nucleotides: TGTGCCAGCAGTTTGGACAAGGAGGGCTATTTCACTGAAGCTTTCTTT. Its translation: CASSLDKEGYFTEAFF.

This clonotype was detected many times. The rearrangement joins TRBV7-6 to TRBJ2-5, with D tentatively TRBD2 (5 bases). V lost 4 bases and J 11 bases, leaving 14 bases between the germline ends. Germline-derived CDR1 and CDR2 are SGHVS and FNYEAQ. The CDR3 is 12 residues long. The CDR3 nucleotides read TGTGCCAGCAGCTCACATCATGGGGAGCAGTACTTC. Translated, it gives CASSSHHGEQYF. Full variable domain (missing parts from reference TRBV7-6 and TRBJ2-5): GAGVSQSPRYKVTKRGQDVALRCDPISGHVSLYWYRQALGQGPEFLTYFNYEAQQDKSGLPNDRFSAERPEGSISTLTIQRTEQRDSAMYRCASSSHHGEQYFGPGTRLLVL.

This clonotype was counted only a few times. The chain has TRBV6-2 or TRBV6-3 and TRBJ2-5, with D possibly being TRBD1 (5 bases). V gave up 5 bases and J gave up 4 bases, with 14 bases separating them. CDR3 size: 14 residues. The V gene's germline CDR1 is MNHEY and CDR2 SVGEGT. This CDR3 is CASSAPQGGETQYF. The DNA for the CDR3 is TGTGCCAGCAGTGCCCCCCAGGGTGGAGAGACCCAGTACTTC.

This clonotype showed up just a few times. This rearrangement joins TRBV6-1 to TRBJ2-7; 8 bases agree with TRBD2. The germline gives CDR1 MNHNS, CDR2 SASEGT. The CDR3 loop spans 14 amino acids. The junction had 13 bases not matched to a gene; V was cut back by 6 bases and J by 9 bases. This CDR3 is CASSREGGARWQYF. CDR3 sequence (DNA): TGTGCCAGCAGCCGGGAGGGGGGGGCCCGGTGGCAGTACTTC.

The V gene is TRBV30, the J gene TRBJ1-1; D gene unclear. CDR1 and CDR2 (germline): GTSNPN, SVGIG (reference sequence). This CDR3 is built from 11 residues. V was shortened by 7 bases and J by 4 bases, with 10 bases between the two germline ends. This CDR3 is CASHWRTEAFF. In DNA, the CDR3 is TGTGCCTCCCATTGGCGCACTGAAGCTTTCTTT. Supplemented by reference TRBV30 and TRBJ1-1, the full variable domain reads SQTIHQWPATLVQPVGSPLSLECTVEGTSNPNLYWYRQAAGRGLQLLFYSVGIGQISSEVPQNLSASRPQDRQFILSSKKLLLSDSGFYLCASHWRTEAFFGQGTRLTVV.

This clonotype has just a few counts. The chain recombines TRBV20-1 with TRBJ2-6; 7 positions match TRBD2. The CDR3 covers 15 residues. Germline trimming cut 6 bases from V and 4 bases from J; bases unmatched to any gene: 9. Germline CDR1 DFQATT, CDR2 SNEGSKA (reference sequence). CDR3 region: CSAPGREAGANVLTF. In nucleotides, the CDR3 is TGCAGTGCCCCGGGGAGGGAGGCAGGGGCCAACGTCCTGACTTTC.

The genes are TRBV6-1 and TRBJ1-6; D gene ambiguous. The CDR3 spans 13 residues. The V gene's germline CDR1 is MNHNS and CDR2 SASEGT. V dropped 0 bases and J dropped 9 bases, with 6 bases sitting between them. The CDR3 nucleotides are TGTGCCAGCAGTGAAGCGCTATTTTCACCCCTCCACTTT. Amino acids: CASSEALFSPLHF.

This clonotype was observed many times. DNA for the CDR3: TGTGCCAGCAGCCCCGGGACAGGGGGTAACTATGGCTACACCTTC. It specifies CASSPGTGGNYGYTF. The chain combines TRBV7-3 with TRBJ1-2; 11 positions match TRBD1. The germline V gene encodes CDR1 SGHTA and CDR2 FQGTGA. The CDR3 has 15 amino acids. The J segment lost 1 base and the V segment lost 5 bases, leaving 3 bases of the junction unmatched. The variable domain in full, with the rest retrieved from reference TRBV7-3 and TRBJ1-2, is GAGVSQTPSNKVTEKGKYVELRCDPISGHTALYWYRQSLGQGPEFLIYFQGTGAADDSGLPNDRFFAVRPEGSVSTLKIQRTERGDSAVYLCASSPGTGGNYGYTFGSGTRLTVV.

This clonotype showed up just a few times. The chain recombines TRBV20-1 with TRBJ2-7; D is possibly TRBD2 (5 bases). Per germline, CDR1 DFQATT and CDR2 SNEGSKA (reference sequence). V was shortened by 7 bases and J by 3 bases, with 16 bases between the two germline ends. The CDR3 runs 13 residues. The CDR3 nucleotides read TGCAGTGTCAGGCGGGCGGGCTACTACGAGCAGTACTTC. Translated: CSVRRAGYYEQYF.

This clonotype turned up a few times. The chain has TRBV6-5 and TRBJ1-2; 8 bases fit TRBD1. This CDR3 contains 15 residues. The junction had 10 bases not matched to a gene; V was cut back by 4 bases and J by 6 bases. Germline V gene data show CDR1 as MNHEY and CDR2 as SVGAGI. This chain's CDR3 is CASSSNRGIFDGYTF. CDR3 DNA sequence: TGTGCCAGCAGTTCAAACAGGGGGATCTTCGATGGCTACACCTTC.

This clonotype was counted once. The V gene is TRBV5-5, the J gene TRBJ2-4; perhaps TRBD2 as D (6 bases). The tail of the sequence fits TRBJ2-5 better, so the J call may be wrong. The CDR3 loop spans 14 amino acids. Germline-derived CDR1 and CDR2 are SGHKS and YYEKEE (reference sequence). DNA for the CDR3: TGTGCCAGCAGCCCAGGGACTCTTAAAGAGACCCAGTACTTC. Amino acid sequence: CASSPGTLKETQYF.

Only one count was recorded for this clonotype. This may arise from a read error, as a much more abundant clone is one base away. V is TRBV4-2 and J is TRBJ1-2; D unclear. Per germline, CDR1 LGHNA and CDR2 YNFKEQ. V was cut by 0 bases and J by 4 bases, with 12 bases left in between. This CDR3 is built from 15 residues. CDR3 loop: CASSQDFGSSYGYTF. The CDR3 coding sequence is TGTGCCAGCAGCCAAGACTTCGGGTCCAGCTATGGCTACACCTTC.

The chain has TRBV10-3 and TRBJ2-3; 11 nucleotides agree with TRBD2. The CDR3 length is 16 residues. The J segment lost 0 bases and the V segment lost 6 bases, leaving 5 bases of the junction unmatched. The germline V gene encodes CDR1 ENHRY and CDR2 SYGVKD. In nucleotides, the CDR3 is TGTGCCATCAGGCCGGGACTAGCGGTTAGCACAGATACGCAGTATTTT. It yields the protein CAIRPGLAVSTDTQYF.